Shown below are 31 T cell receptor beta chains from a single sample sequenced in a study of T cell repertoires in cytomegalovirus infection. Their antigens remain unidentified. One entry per CDR3 protein results from TCRdb running MiXCR on the reads. The table has around 100,000 distinct CDR3 sequences, roughly 39% seen once. Sequenced material: CD8+ T cells from cultured PBMCs, taken from culture after CMV antigen stimulation. These TCRs come from a human donor in good health (CMV status not recorded). Some clones in this sample may be carry-over from other donors' samples.

This chain connects TRBV19 to TRBJ1-2; D may be TRBD1 (6 bases). The CDR3 length is 12 residues. V was shortened by 9 bases and J by 3 bases, with 11 bases between the two germline ends. Germline CDR1 and CDR2: LNHDA and SQIVND (reference sequence). The CDR3 sequence: CASQGLDYGYTF. The DNA for the CDR3 is TGTGCCAGCCAGGGGTTGGACTATGGCTACACCTTC.

This clonotype was seen at least ten times. The rearrangement links TRBV4-1 to TRBJ1-1; maybe TRBD1 (5 bases). Germline CDR1 and CDR2: MGHRA and YSYEKL. The CDR3 spans 15 residues. V lost 0 bases and J lost 5, with 13 bases in between. CDR3 DNA: TGCGCCAGCAGCCAAGAAGCGGGACTGGGGACTGAAGCTTTCTTT. Its translation: CASSQEAGLGTEAFF.

This clonotype has more than one count but fewer than ten. This rearrangement joins TRBV11-3 to TRBJ2-7; D is ambiguous. This CDR3 has 13 residues. Per germline, CDR1 SGHNT and CDR2 YENEEA. V was trimmed by 1 base and J by 4 bases, leaving 8 bases between them. CDR3 in DNA: TGTGCCAGCAGCTTAGTCAGTGGATACGAGCAGTACTTC. Its protein is CASSLVSGYEQYF.

This clonotype was recorded at least ten times. The CDR3 nucleotides read TGTGCCAGCAGCCCCGCGTCCGGCACTGAAGCTTTCTTT. Its protein is CASSPASGTEAFF. The chain recombines TRBV7-8 with TRBJ1-1; D remains unclear. The CDR3 is made up of 13 amino acids. Trimming pared 5 bases from V and 4 bases from J, leaving 11 bases between. CDR1 and CDR2 from the germline V gene are SGHVS and FQNEAQ.

V is TRBV28 and J is TRBJ1-2; 7 bases fit TRBD1. The CDR3 spans 14 residues. The V gene's germline CDR1 is MDHEN and CDR2 SYDVKM. Unmatched junction bases numbered 8, after V lost 3 bases and J lost 7 bases. The CDR3 DNA reads TGTGCCAGCAGTTTCCCGACAGGGTCGATTGGCTACACCTTC. Its protein product is CASSFPTGSIGYTF.

The rearrangement uses TRBV7-6 and TRBJ2-5, with TRBD1 identical over 7 bases. The CDR3 has 13 residues. The V gene end was trimmed by 5 bases and the J gene end by 4 bases; junction bases not matched to a gene: 4. Germline loops: CDR1 SGHVS, CDR2 FNYEAQ. The CDR3 coding sequence is TGTGCCAGCAGCACCCACAGGGGAGAGACCCAGTACTTC. Amino acids: CASSTHRGETQYF.

Only a few counts were recorded for this clonotype. The gene calls are TRBV24-1 and TRBJ2-3; perhaps TRBD1 as D (6 bases). The length of the CDR3 is 14 residues. Deletions cut 4 bases from V and 1 base from J, with 8 bases between. CDR1 and CDR2 (germline): KGHDR, SFDVKD. The CDR3 loop is CATSEAGGTDTQYF. The CDR3 DNA is TGTGCCACCAGTGAAGCAGGGGGCACAGATACGCAGTATTTT.

In this sample, this clonotype turned up a few times. V gene TRBV7-2 combines with J gene TRBJ1-2, with D perhaps matching TRBD1 (6 bases). This CDR3 spans 14 amino acids. Germline CDR1 and CDR2: SGHTA and FQGNSA. V was clipped by 5 bases and J by 4 bases, with 14 bases between them. This CDR3 reads CASSQAQGLYGYTF. CDR3 nucleotide sequence: TGTGCCAGCAGCCAAGCACAGGGCCTCTATGGCTACACCTTC.

DNA of the CDR3: TGTGCCAGCACCCAGGTGGGTGAGCAGTTCTTC. Its protein is CASTQVGEQFF. The rearrangement links TRBV27 to TRBJ2-1; the D is unclear. The length of the CDR3 is 11 residues. From germline, CDR1 is MNHEY and CDR2 SMNVEV (reference sequence). The V gene lost 7 bases and the J gene lost 9 bases, with 10 bases spanning the gap.

This clonotype has more than one count but fewer than ten. V is TRBV7-6 and J is TRBJ2-1; maybe TRBD2 (7 bases). Looked up from germline, CDR1 is SGHVS and CDR2 is FNYEAQ. The V end lost 5 bases, the J end lost 9 bases, and 20 bases lay between the germline ends. This CDR3 is built from 15 residues. CDR3 in amino acids: CASSPWGGAGSEQFF. The DNA for the CDR3 is TGTGCCAGCAGCCCGTGGGGGGGGGCCGGGAGTGAGCAGTTCTTC.

Only a few counts were recorded for this clonotype. The chain combines TRBV19 with TRBJ2-1, with 7 bases that match TRBD1. This CDR3 has 13 residues. V shed 5 bases, J shed 6 bases, and the junction held 4 bases outside the gene matches. Germline V lookup: CDR1 LNHDA, CDR2 SQIVND (reference sequence). The CDR3 nucleotides read TGTGCCAGTAGTTTATACAGGGGCAATGAGCAGTTCTTC. Translated, it gives CASSLYRGNEQFF.

This clonotype was observed at least ten times. The chain couples TRBV7-9 to TRBJ2-7, with D possibly being TRBD1 (6 bases). The CDR3 is 16 amino acids. Germline V gene data show CDR1 as SEHNR and CDR2 as FQNEAQ (reference sequence). V lost 5 bases and J lost 3, with 20 bases in between. The CDR3 reads CASSPQGGGSDYEQYF. CDR3 nucleotides: TGTGCCAGCAGCCCGCAGGGTGGGGGCTCGGACTACGAGCAGTACTTC.

This clonotype appeared a few times. V and J are TRBV28 and TRBJ2-5; 9 bases match TRBD1. CDR1 is MDHEN, CDR2 SYDVKM, per germline. The CDR3 contains 16 residues. The J segment lost 3 bases and the V segment lost 5 bases, leaving 10 bases of the junction unmatched. The CDR3 is CASSITPGQGEETQYF. Written as DNA, the CDR3 is TGTGCCAGCAGTATAACTCCGGGACAGGGAGAAGAGACCCAGTACTTC.

The chain joins TRBV13 to TRBJ2-3; 9 bases are shared with TRBD1. Germline assignment: CDR1 PRHDT and CDR2 FYEKMQ (reference sequence). The CDR3 has 15 amino acids. V lost 5 bases, J lost 3 bases, and 6 bases stayed unmatched. DNA for the CDR3: TGTGCCAGCAGCCATCGACAGGGGGGGACAGATACGCAGTATTTT. Its translation: CASSHRQGGTDTQYF. Supplemented by reference TRBV13 and TRBJ2-3, the full variable domain reads AAGVIQSPRHLIKEKRETATLKCYPIPRHDTVYWYQQGPGQDPQFLISFYEKMQSDKGSIPDRFSAQQFSDYHSELNMSSLELGDSALYFCASSHRQGGTDTQYFGPGTRLTVL.

The rearrangement uses TRBV28 and TRBJ1-5; the D gene is possibly TRBD1 (6 bases). Trimming took 8 bases from V and 0 from J, leaving 17 bases between them. The germline CDR1 and CDR2 sequences are MDHEN and SYDVKM. CDR3 length: 16 amino acids. The CDR3 loop reads CASGPEGHFSNQPQHF. Here the CDR3 DNA reads TGTGCCAGCGGCCCGGAGGGACACTTTAGCAATCAGCCCCAGCATTTT.

This clonotype has ten or more counts. The chain has TRBV20-1 and TRBJ1-5; possible D gene TRBD1, 6 bases. The ends were cut back, 4 bases at V and 5 bases at J, with 15 bases in the middle. Germline values: CDR1 DFQATT, CDR2 SNEGSKA (reference sequence). The CDR3 loop spans 14 amino acids. CDR3 sequence: CSANEGDTDQPQHF. The CDR3 nucleotides read TGCAGTGCTAATGAAGGGGACACCGATCAGCCCCAGCATTTT.

This clonotype came up a few times. V gene TRBV28 combines with J gene TRBJ1-5; 10 bases are a match to TRBD1. CDR3 length equals 15 residues. Germline CDR1 and CDR2: MDHEN and SYDVKM. V shed 7 bases, J shed 7 bases, and the junction held 10 bases outside the gene matches. This CDR3 reads CASIERDRGGQPQHF. The CDR3 nucleotides read TGTGCCAGCATCGAGAGGGACAGGGGAGGGCAGCCCCAGCATTTT.

This clonotype has at least ten counts. This chain connects TRBV7-6 to TRBJ2-3; possibly TRBD2 for D (7 bases). V lost 0 bases and J 2 bases, leaving 12 bases between the germline ends. Germline V gene data show CDR1 as SGHVS and CDR2 as FNYEAQ. The CDR3 has 16 amino acids. The CDR3 protein is CASSLAGGGNTDTQYF. CDR3 sequence (DNA): TGTGCCAGCAGCTTAGCAGGGGGGGGGAACACAGATACGCAGTATTTT.

This clonotype was detected only a few times. The chain links TRBV11-1 to TRBJ2-2, with 10 positions matching TRBD2. The CDR3 totals 16 residues. The germline V gene encodes CDR1 SGHAT and CDR2 FQDESV (reference sequence). J gave up 2 bases and V 5 bases, and 5 bases lay outside the gene matches. The CDR3 protein is CASSPTSGANTGELFF. The CDR3 DNA reads TGTGCCAGCAGCCCCACTAGCGGGGCAAACACCGGGGAGCTGTTTTTT. Together with reference TRBV11-1 and TRBJ2-2, the CDR3 gives the full variable domain: EAEVAQSPRYKITEKSQAVAFWCDPISGHATLYWYRQILGQGPELLVQFQDESVVDDSQLPKDRFSAERLKGVDSTLKIQPAELGDSAMYLCASSPTSGANTGELFFGEGSRLTVL.

The V and J genes are TRBV11-2 and TRBJ2-7; D remains ambiguous. V was pared by 5 bases and J by 2 bases, with 16 bases between. The CDR3 sequence is 15 residues long. The germline gives CDR1 SGHAT, CDR2 FQNNGV. CDR3 sequence (DNA): TGTGCCAGCAGCCCAAGGACGGATCGTCCCTACGAGCAGTACTTC. This sequence encodes CASSPRTDRPYEQYF.

In this sample, this clonotype turned up a few times. The chain recombines TRBV7-2 with TRBJ1-2; maybe TRBD1 (6 bases). The CDR3 extends over 15 amino acids. The germline gives CDR1 SGHTA, CDR2 FQGNSA. The germline V and J ends were trimmed by 4 bases and 4 bases, with 16 bases remaining between them. CDR3 nucleotides: TGTGCCAGCAGCTCCTACAGGGATTCGGGCTATGGCTACACCTTC. This codes for CASSSYRDSGYGYTF.

The table lists this clonotype with a count of one. This chain links TRBV6-5 with TRBJ1-1, with D perhaps TRBD1 (6 bases). V lost 6 bases, J lost 6 bases, and 17 bases lay in between. Germline V CDR1 and CDR2: MNHEY, SVGAGI. This CDR3 contains 14 residues. The CDR3: CASSPLGQYPEAFF. As DNA, the CDR3 is TGTGCCAGCAGCCCTTTAGGACAGTACCCTGAAGCTTTCTTT.

This clonotype showed up just a few times. The chain uses TRBV5-4 and TRBJ2-1, with 7 nucleotides matching TRBD2. This CDR3 has 15 residues. Germline loops: CDR1 SGHNT, CDR2 YYREEE (reference sequence). Germline trimming cut 3 bases from V and 2 bases from J; bases unmatched to any gene: 5. The CDR3 region has the DNA TGTGCCAGCAGCTATACGGGGGGAGCCTACAATGAGCAGTTCTTC. It codes for CASSYTGGAYNEQFF.

This clonotype was picked up a small number of times. The gene calls are TRBV7-7 and TRBJ2-2; TRBD2 might be the D (6 bases). The CDR3 is 16 residues long. V was clipped by 5 bases and J by 0 bases, with 13 bases between them. Germline values: CDR1 SSHAT, CDR2 FNYEAQ (reference sequence). The CDR3 DNA reads as TGTGCCAGCAGCCCCTCTAGCGTAACGAACACCGGGGAGCTGTTTTTT. Protein: CASSPSSVTNTGELFF.

The gene calls are TRBV20-1 and TRBJ2-5; D may match TRBD1 or TRBD2 (5 bases each). The CDR3 length is 15 residues. The germline V gene has CDR1 DFQATT and CDR2 SNEGSKA (reference sequence). Trimming removed 1 base at V and 5 bases at J, with 17 bases between. The CDR3: CSARGGESGRETQYF. CDR3 bases: TGCAGTGCTAGAGGAGGGGAGTCGGGCCGGGAGACCCAGTACTTC.

This clonotype was seen once. This sequence joins TRBV7-9 and TRBJ2-2; TRBD1 aligns across 9 bases. CDR1 is SEHNR and CDR2 is FQNEAQ in the germline V gene (reference sequence). The CDR3 runs to 16 residues. The V segment lost 0 bases and the J segment 4 bases; nucleotides outside the gene matches: 3. CDR3 loop: CASSLAGTGITGELFF. In DNA, the CDR3 is TGTGCCAGCAGCTTAGCCGGGACAGGGATCACCGGGGAGCTGTTTTTT.

This rearrangement joins TRBV7-6 to TRBJ2-7; D is undetermined. The germline gives CDR1 SGHVS, CDR2 FNYEAQ. V was shortened by 4 bases and J by 6 bases, with 10 bases between the two germline ends. This CDR3 contains 12 residues. In DNA form, the CDR3 reads TGTGCCAGCAGCTCGGCCGGACGCGAGCAGTACTTC. Amino acids: CASSSAGREQYF.

This chain joins TRBV5-5 and TRBJ2-1; D gene unclear. V lost 4 bases, J lost 8 bases, and 10 bases lay in between. Looked up from germline, CDR1 is SGHKS and CDR2 is YYEKEE (reference sequence). This CDR3 has 12 amino acids. The CDR3: CASSAEDDEQFF. The CDR3 nucleotides read TGTGCCAGCAGCGCTGAAGACGATGAGCAGTTCTTC. The whole variable domain, remainder taken from reference TRBV5-5 and TRBJ2-1, is DAGVTQSPTHLIKTRGQQVTLRCSPISGHKSVSWYQQVLGQGPQFIFQYYEKEERGRGNFPDRFSARQFPNYSSELNVNALLLGDSALYLCASSAEDDEQFFGPGTRLTVL.

The gene calls are TRBV6-5 and TRBJ1-2; D remains unclear. The germline V gene has CDR1 MNHEY and CDR2 SVGAGI. This CDR3 spans 15 amino acids. With 0 bases removed from V and 8 bases from J, the gap between germline ends came to 16 bases. CDR3 in amino acids: CASSYSGNIPEGYTF. The CDR3 DNA sequence: TGTGCCAGCAGTTACTCGGGGAACATCCCGGAGGGCTACACCTTC.

This clonotype was observed many times. V usage is TRBV28 and J usage is TRBJ1-2; 7 positions match TRBD1. The CDR3 runs to 17 residues. Germline V gene lookup returns CDR1 MDHEN and CDR2 SYDVKM. J gave up 0 bases and V 4 bases, and 11 bases lay outside the gene matches. CDR3 protein: CASSSPFRTGSNYGYTF. As DNA, the CDR3 is TGTGCCAGCAGTTCCCCATTTCGGACAGGTTCTAACTATGGCTACACCTTC.

The gene calls are TRBV19 and TRBJ1-5; D unresolved. This CDR3 spans 14 amino acids. Per germline, CDR1 LNHDA and CDR2 SQIVND (reference sequence). V dropped 4 bases and J dropped 1 base, with 8 bases sitting between them. This CDR3 reads CASSSMGSNQPQHF. The CDR3 DNA follows: TGTGCCAGTAGTAGTATGGGGAGCAATCAGCCCCAGCATTTT.